In this sample, the clone carrying this TCR beta chain turned up many times. The sample originates from a study of read filtering for tumor transcriptome and immune sequencing. The overall study: Patients were approximately 18 male and some 13 female, mean age around 70 years, range about 47 to 85. Per sample, TCR-region reads ranged about 4.05 to 10.27 million by IR-seq, roughly 75 to 1273 by RNA-seq.

This library used approximately 390 ng RNA and molecular barcoded adaptors spanning alpha/delta and beta/gamma chains. TCRdb re-analysed the reads in MiXCR, keeping a single row per CDR3 protein. The table records fewer than 150,000 distinct CDR3 sequences, 10% to 15% of them present only once. Germline CDR1 SQVTM, CDR2 ANQGSEA. The CDR3 totals 16 residues. With 0 bases clipped from V and 3 bases from J, the junction kept 7 bases outside the gene matches. The sequence came from a donor at least 40 years old with multiple myeloma. The sample consisted of a population of CD138-negative cells sorted from bone marrow. The gene calls are TRBV29-1 and TRBJ2-5, with 10 bases that match TRBD2. The CDR3 coding sequence is TGCAGCGTTGAAGACCCCAGCGGGGGGGCTAAAGAGACCCAGTACTTC. This sequence encodes CSVEDPSGGAKETQYF.